The clone carrying this T cell receptor (beta chain) came up a few times. Its antigen is still unknown. The source of the sample is a study of vaccination and CD4 T cells after COVID-19. In the study overall: Convalescent participants consisted of six males and four females, two being Hispanic. Findings and caveats of the study: Median SARS-CoV-2-reactive clonotype numbers rose nonsignificantly, roughly 21 to 38.

The treatment was: approximately nine-day PBMC culture with coronavirus spike peptide pools or control peptides (ViraFEST assay). Harvesting of the unexposed donor's CD4+ T cells predated the COVID-19 pandemic (2011-2018). ViraFEST expanded antigen-specific T cells with peptide pools, then sequenced TCRs. The Oncomine TCR Beta short-read assay was applied to DNA of cultured CD4+ T cells. The template was genomic DNA from cultured CD4+ T cells. TCRdb re-called the PCR reads through MiXCR, storing one row per CDR3 protein. The table shows roughly 8,000 distinct CDR3 sequences, with about 47% occurring only once. Sample: CD4+ T cells from blood, cultured in vitro. This receptor was identified in a human donor in good health.

In DNA, the CDR3 is TGCGCCAGCAGCTCCAGTCAGGAAGATACGCAGTATTTT. It is translated as CASSSSQEDTQYF. The chain has TRBV5-1 and TRBJ2-3; D not certain. Trimming left V 3 bases short and J 5 bases short, with 10 bases between. The CDR3 totals 13 residues. CDR1 and CDR2 (germline): SGHRS, YFSETQ.